These 18 T cell receptor beta chains share one sample of origin, sequenced in a study of a mutant IDH1 vaccine in newly diagnosed glioma. Described time point: baseline, week 1 (first vaccination visit). This sample's treatment: pre-vaccination baseline after standard-of-care therapy. Generated by immunoSEQ multiplex PCR, the TCRdb table keeps only in-frame clones and is missing some. The data contain 98,000 or so clones, around 90% of them seen just once; the ten biggest clones take up roughly 0.6%. The starting material was PBMCs, obtained from a glioma patient treated with radiotherapy, temozolomide or both. The origin of the receptors is a woman in her forties or fifties with glioma.

This sequence joins TRBV15 and TRBJ1-4, with TRBD1 matching over 7 bases. The germline V gene has CDR1 LNHNV and CDR2 YYDKDF (reference sequence). V trimming: 4 bases; J trimming: 4 bases; junction bases outside the gene matches: 3. This CDR3 has 14 amino acids. Here the CDR3 reads CATSMGQNNEKLFF. CDR3 sequence (DNA): TGTGCCACCAGCATGGGACAGAATAATGAAAAACTGTTTTTT.

CDR3 amino acids: CASSFSGSRTDTQYF. The CDR3 DNA reads TGTGCCAGCAGTTTTAGCGGGAGTCGTACAGATACGCAGTATTTT. The chain uses TRBV27 and TRBJ2-3; 9 bases match TRBD2. The CDR3 is 15 residues long. Per germline, CDR1 MNHEY and CDR2 SMNVEV (reference sequence). Trimming took 3 bases from V and 3 from J; bases not matched to a gene: 4.

The rearrangement joins TRBV4-2 to TRBJ2-7; TRBD2 agrees at 9 bases. This CDR3 is built from 16 residues. The V segment lost 0 bases and the J segment 2 bases; nucleotides outside the gene matches: 5. Germline CDR1 and CDR2: LGHNA and YNFKEQ. For the CDR3, the DNA is TGTGCCAGCAGCCAAGATGGGGTAGCGGGAGCCTACGAGCAGTACTTC. Protein sequence: CASSQDGVAGAYEQYF.

The chain couples TRBV21-1 to TRBJ1-2. TRBV21-1 represents a pseudogene. This CDR3 has 15 residues. The CDR3 spells CASSKACDWNYGYTF. Here the CDR3 DNA reads TGTGCCAGCAGCAAAGCCTGCGACTGGAACTATGGCTACACCTTC.

The J gene is TRBJ2-7, the V gene TRBV7-9; D may match TRBD1 or TRBD2 (5 bases each). The ends were cut back, 5 bases at V and 4 bases at J, with 15 bases in the middle. The CDR3 has 14 residues. Germline V gene lookup returns CDR1 SEHNR and CDR2 FQNEAQ (reference sequence). Written as DNA, the CDR3 is TGTGCCAGCAGCCCAGAGGGGATTCATTACGAGCAGTACTTC. It yields the protein CASSPEGIHYEQYF.

Only one count was recorded for this clone. The chain combines TRBV9 with TRBJ2-7, with TRBD1 as a possible D gene (5 bases). The V end was cut by 3 bases, the J end by 3 bases, with 22 bases between. The CDR3 is 17 amino acids. CDR1 and CDR2 from the germline V gene are SGDLS and YYNGEE. As DNA, the CDR3 is TGTGCCAGCAGCGCCCAAGTAGGCGGCCCAGGGATCTACGAGCAGTACTTC. Protein sequence: CASSAQVGGPGIYEQYF.

This chain connects TRBV4-1 to TRBJ2-1; TRBD2 agrees at 13 bases. The CDR3 is 18 residues long. The V gene end was trimmed by 0 bases and the J gene end by 5 bases; junction bases not matched to a gene: 7. The germline gives CDR1 MGHRA, CDR2 YSYEKL. The CDR3 DNA is TGCGCCAGCAGCCAAGATTTCGGACTAGCGGGAGTTAACAATGAGCAGTTCTTC. This encodes CASSQDFGLAGVNNEQFF.

This chain connects TRBV9 to TRBJ1-2; D is perhaps TRBD1 (5 bases). The germline V and J ends were trimmed by 1 base and 3 bases, with 16 bases remaining between them. Looked up from germline, CDR1 is SGDLS and CDR2 is YYNGEE. The CDR3 totals 16 residues. The CDR3 nucleotides are TGTGCCAGCAGCGTAATGGCAGGGACGTCCTACTATGGCTACACCTTC. Translated: CASSVMAGTSYYGYTF.

The chain combines TRBV5-1 with TRBJ1-1; 8 bases agree with TRBD1. V shed 4 bases and J 1 base; nucleotides not matched to a gene: 9. This CDR3 contains 16 residues. The germline gives CDR1 SGHRS, CDR2 YFSETQ. CDR3 in amino acids: CASSDQGASRNTEAFF. The CDR3, as DNA: TGCGCCAGCAGCGATCAGGGGGCCTCTAGGAACACTGAAGCTTTCTTT. Filled out from reference TRBV5-1 and TRBJ1-1, the complete variable domain reads KAGVTQTPRYLIKTRGQQVTLSCSPISGHRSVSWYQQTPGQGLQFLFEYFSETQRNKGNFPGRFSGRQFSNSRSEMNVSTLELGDSALYLCASSDQGASRNTEAFFGQGTRLTVV.

The chain combines TRBV7-9 with TRBJ2-7; TRBD2 agrees at 8 bases. The germline V gene encodes CDR1 SEHNR and CDR2 FQNEAQ (reference sequence). The CDR3 loop spans 14 amino acids. V shed 5 bases, J shed 2 bases, and the junction held 5 bases outside the gene matches. The CDR3 region has the DNA TGTGCCAGCAGCCCGGGGGGGAGGGCCTACGAGCAGTACTTC. It specifies CASSPGGRAYEQYF.

The V gene is TRBV11-2, the J gene TRBJ2-2; D not resolved. CDR3 length equals 13 residues. V was clipped by 0 bases and J by 4 bases, with 3 bases between them. Germline V gene sequence: CDR1 SGHAT, CDR2 FQNNGV. CDR3 DNA: TGTGCCAGCAGCTTAGATCTCACCGGGGAGCTGTTTTTT. This translates into CASSLDLTGELFF.

This chain joins TRBV5-1 and TRBJ1-3, with D unclear. V was trimmed by 4 bases and J by 2 bases, leaving 10 bases between them. Germline V CDR1 and CDR2: SGHRS, YFSETQ. This CDR3 is built from 14 residues. In DNA, the CDR3 is TGCGCCAGCAGCCAGGATTACCCTGGAAACACCATATATTTT. Amino acid sequence: CASSQDYPGNTIYF.

V usage is TRBV27 and J usage is TRBJ2-7; no firm D call. The ends were cut back, 5 bases at V and 2 bases at J, with 10 bases in the middle. This CDR3 is built from 13 residues. Germline V gene data show CDR1 as MNHEY and CDR2 as SMNVEV (reference sequence). Written as DNA, the CDR3 is TGTGCCAGCAGTCCCCCTTATGCCTACGAGCAGTACTTC. As protein: CASSPPYAYEQYF.

The V and J genes are TRBV29-1 and TRBJ1-3, with a tentative D call TRBD1 (5 bases). Deletions cut 5 bases from V and 2 bases from J, with 13 bases between. CDR1 is SQVTM, CDR2 ANQGSEA, per germline. The CDR3 is 14 amino acids. DNA for the CDR3: TGCAGCGTTCGCGAAGTGGGGGCTGGAAACACCATATATTTT. Encoded protein: CSVREVGAGNTIYF.

The chain couples TRBV15 to TRBJ2-3, with TRBD1 matching 7 bases. Germline-derived CDR1 and CDR2 are LNHNV and YYDKDF (reference sequence). This CDR3 has 15 residues. V lost 5 bases and J lost 2; bases outside the gene matches: 7. In DNA form, the CDR3 reads TGTGCCACCAGCCCGACAGGGACCCTCACAGATACGCAGTATTTT. This codes for CATSPTGTLTDTQYF.

The V call is TRBV7-8, the J call TRBJ2-1; D may be TRBD2 (6 bases). The length of the CDR3 is 12 residues. The V gene's germline CDR1 is SGHVS and CDR2 FQNEAQ. V lost 8 bases and J 6 bases, leaving 11 bases between the germline ends. The DNA for the CDR3 is TGTGCCAGCGGTGCGGGGCCCAATGAGCAGTTCTTC. As protein: CASGAGPNEQFF. Combining the CDR3 with reference TRBV7-8 and TRBJ2-1 gives the whole variable domain GAGVSQSPRYKVAKRGQDVALRCDPISGHVSLFWYQQALGQGPEFLTYFQNEAQLDKSGLPSDRFFAERPEGSVSTLKIQRTQQEDSAVYLCASGAGPNEQFFGPGTRLTVL.

The DNA for the CDR3 is TGTGCCAGCAGCGTAGGAGGGGGCGGGAGCAATCAGCCCCAGCATTTT. Residues: CASSVGGGGSNQPQHF. The chain links TRBV9 to TRBJ1-5, with 7 bases identical to TRBD1. The CDR3 has 16 amino acids. J lost 1 base, V lost 0 bases, and 4 bases had no gene match. Germline V gene lookup returns CDR1 SGDLS and CDR2 YYNGEE.

The rearrangement joins TRBV7-9 to TRBJ1-1; a weak D match, TRBD1 (6 bases). Germline V lookup: CDR1 SEHNR, CDR2 FQNEAQ (reference sequence). The CDR3 is made up of 16 amino acids. V gave up 5 bases and J gave up 3 bases, with 19 bases separating them. DNA of the CDR3: TGTGCCAGCAGCCCCACGGGGGGGGCGATCGACACTGAAGCTTTCTTT. Its translation is CASSPTGGAIDTEAFF. The variable domain in full, completed from reference TRBV7-9 and TRBJ1-1, reads DTGVSQNPRHKITKRGQNVTFRCDPISEHNRLYWYRQTLGQGPEFLTYFQNEAQLEKSRLLSDRFSAERPKGSFSTLEIQRTEQGDSAMYLCASSPTGGAIDTEAFFGQGTRLTVV.